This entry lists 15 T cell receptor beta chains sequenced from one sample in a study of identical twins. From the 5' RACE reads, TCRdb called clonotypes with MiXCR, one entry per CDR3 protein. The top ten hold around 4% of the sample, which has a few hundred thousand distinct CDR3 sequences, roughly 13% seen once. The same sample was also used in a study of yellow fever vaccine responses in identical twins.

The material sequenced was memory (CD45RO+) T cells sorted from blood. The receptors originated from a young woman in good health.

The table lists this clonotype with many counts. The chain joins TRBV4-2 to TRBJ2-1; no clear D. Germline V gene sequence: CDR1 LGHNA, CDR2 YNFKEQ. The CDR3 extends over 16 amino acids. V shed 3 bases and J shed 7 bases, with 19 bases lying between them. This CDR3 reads CASSQKKDPSANEQFF. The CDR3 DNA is TGTGCCAGCAGCCAGAAAAAAGACCCAAGCGCGAATGAGCAGTTCTTC.

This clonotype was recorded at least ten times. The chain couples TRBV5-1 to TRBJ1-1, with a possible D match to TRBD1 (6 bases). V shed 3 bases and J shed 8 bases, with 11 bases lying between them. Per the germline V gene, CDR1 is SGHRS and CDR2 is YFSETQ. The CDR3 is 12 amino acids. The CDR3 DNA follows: TGCGCCAGCAGCTGGAATGGACAGGAAGCTTTCTTT. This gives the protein CASSWNGQEAFF.

The chain's CDR3 is CASSLSLGFGQGDTEAFF. CDR3 sequence (DNA): TGTGCCAGCAGTTTAAGCTTGGGCTTCGGACAGGGAGACACTGAAGCTTTCTTT. The rearrangement joins TRBV28 to TRBJ1-1; 8 nucleotides agree with TRBD1. J was trimmed by 3 bases and V by 2 bases; bases with no gene match: 14. The CDR3 consists of 18 residues. From germline, CDR1 is MDHEN and CDR2 SYDVKM.

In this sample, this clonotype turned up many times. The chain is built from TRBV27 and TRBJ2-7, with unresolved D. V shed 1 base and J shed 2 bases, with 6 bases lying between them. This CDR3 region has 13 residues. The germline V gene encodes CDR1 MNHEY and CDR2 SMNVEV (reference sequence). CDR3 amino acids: CASSLYAPYEQYF. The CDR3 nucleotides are TGTGCCAGCAGTTTATATGCCCCCTACGAGCAGTACTTC.

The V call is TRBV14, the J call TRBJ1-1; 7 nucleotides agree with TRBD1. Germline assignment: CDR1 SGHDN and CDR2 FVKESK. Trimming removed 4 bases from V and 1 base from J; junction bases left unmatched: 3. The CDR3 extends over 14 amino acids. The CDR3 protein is CASSRWTGNTEAFF. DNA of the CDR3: TGTGCCAGCAGCCGATGGACAGGGAACACTGAAGCTTTCTTT.

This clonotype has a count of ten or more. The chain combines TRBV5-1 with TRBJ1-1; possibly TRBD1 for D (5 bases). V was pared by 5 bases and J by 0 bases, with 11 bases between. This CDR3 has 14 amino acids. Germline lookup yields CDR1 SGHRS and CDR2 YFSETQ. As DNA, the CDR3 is TGCGCCAGCAGGCAAGACAGTGTGAACACTGAAGCTTTCTTT. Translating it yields CASRQDSVNTEAFF.

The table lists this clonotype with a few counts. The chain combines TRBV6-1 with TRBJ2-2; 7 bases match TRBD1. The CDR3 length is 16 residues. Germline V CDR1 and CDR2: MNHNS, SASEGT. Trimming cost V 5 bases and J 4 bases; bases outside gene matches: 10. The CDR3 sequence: CASSMRGQSGTGELFF. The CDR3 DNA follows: TGTGCCAGCAGTATGAGGGGGCAGTCTGGCACCGGGGAGCTGTTTTTT.

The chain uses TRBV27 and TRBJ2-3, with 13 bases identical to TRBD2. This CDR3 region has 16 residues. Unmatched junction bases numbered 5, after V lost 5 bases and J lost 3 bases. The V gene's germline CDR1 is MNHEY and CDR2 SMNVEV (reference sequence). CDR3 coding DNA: TGTGCCAGCAGTGGGCTGGGACTAGCGGGAACAGATACGCAGTATTTT. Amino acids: CASSGLGLAGTDTQYF.

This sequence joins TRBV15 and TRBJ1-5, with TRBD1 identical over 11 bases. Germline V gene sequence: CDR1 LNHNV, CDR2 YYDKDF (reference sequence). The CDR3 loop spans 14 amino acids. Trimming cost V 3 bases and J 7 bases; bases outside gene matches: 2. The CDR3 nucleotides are TGTGCCACCAGCAGTGGACAGGGGGCACAGCCCCAGCATTTT. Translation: CATSSGQGAQPQHF.

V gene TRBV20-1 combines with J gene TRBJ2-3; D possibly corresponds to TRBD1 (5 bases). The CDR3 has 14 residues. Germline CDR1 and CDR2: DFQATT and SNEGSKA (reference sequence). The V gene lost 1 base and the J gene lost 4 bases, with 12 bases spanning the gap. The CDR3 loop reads CSARALGVSDTQYF. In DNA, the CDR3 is TGCAGTGCTAGAGCTCTAGGGGTCTCAGATACGCAGTATTTT.

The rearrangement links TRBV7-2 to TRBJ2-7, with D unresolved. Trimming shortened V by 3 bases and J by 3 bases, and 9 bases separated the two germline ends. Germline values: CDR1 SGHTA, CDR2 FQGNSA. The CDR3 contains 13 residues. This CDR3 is CASSFGGRYEQYF. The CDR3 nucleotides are TGTGCCAGCAGCTTTGGCGGACGCTACGAGCAGTACTTC.

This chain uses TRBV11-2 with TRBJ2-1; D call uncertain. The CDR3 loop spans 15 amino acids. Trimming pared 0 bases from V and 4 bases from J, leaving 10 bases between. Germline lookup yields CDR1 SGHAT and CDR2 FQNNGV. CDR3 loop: CASSLEWQKYNEQFF. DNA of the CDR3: TGTGCCAGCAGCTTAGAATGGCAAAAATACAATGAGCAGTTCTTC.

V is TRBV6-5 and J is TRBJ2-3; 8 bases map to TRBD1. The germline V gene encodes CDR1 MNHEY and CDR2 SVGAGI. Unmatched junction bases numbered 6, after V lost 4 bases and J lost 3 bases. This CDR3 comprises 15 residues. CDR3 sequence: CASSLGQGWTDTQYF. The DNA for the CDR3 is TGTGCCAGCAGTTTAGGACAGGGATGGACAGATACGCAGTATTTT.

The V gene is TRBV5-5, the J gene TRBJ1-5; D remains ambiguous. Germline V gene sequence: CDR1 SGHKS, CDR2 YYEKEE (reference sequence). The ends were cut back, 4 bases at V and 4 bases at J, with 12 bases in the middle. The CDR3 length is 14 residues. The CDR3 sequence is CASSIWSLNQPQHF. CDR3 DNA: TGTGCCAGCAGCATTTGGTCCTTAAATCAGCCCCAGCATTTT.

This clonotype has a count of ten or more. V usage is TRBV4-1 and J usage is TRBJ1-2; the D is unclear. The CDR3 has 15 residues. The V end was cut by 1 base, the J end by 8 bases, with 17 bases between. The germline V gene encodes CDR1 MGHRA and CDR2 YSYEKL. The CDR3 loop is CASSQGPGLLGGYTF. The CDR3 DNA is TGCGCCAGCAGCCAAGGCCCCGGCCTACTGGGAGGCTACACCTTC.